Listed here are 10 T cell receptor beta chains from one sample, sequenced in a study of identical twins. TCRdb re-called the 5' RACE reads through MiXCR, storing one row per CDR3 protein. The repertoire has approximately 700,000 distinct CDR3 sequences, about 18% of them found once; the top ten carry around 12%. The data were also submitted as part of a second study, on T cells expressing NK-cell markers.

Input material: PBMCs. The origin of the receptors is a woman aged 18-35 years in good health.

There are a few counts of this clonotype. The chain uses TRBV6-1 and TRBJ1-3; 9 nucleotides line up with TRBD1. The CDR3 loop spans 15 amino acids. Per the germline V gene, CDR1 is MNHNS and CDR2 is SASEGT. Trimming cost V 6 bases and J 2 bases; bases outside gene matches: 5. CDR3 coding DNA: TGTGCCAGCAGCTCAACAGGGGGCACTGGAAACACCATATATTTT. Its protein product is CASSSTGGTGNTIYF.

This clonotype has only a few counts. The J gene is TRBJ1-5, the V gene TRBV5-8, with TRBD1 matching over 8 bases. The CDR3 is 16 residues long. With 2 bases clipped from V and 4 bases from J, the junction kept 8 bases outside the gene matches. Looked up from germline, CDR1 is SGHTS and CDR2 is YDEGEE. The CDR3 loop is CASSLYRTGTNQPQHF. In DNA, the CDR3 is TGTGCCAGCAGCTTATACCGGACAGGGACTAATCAGCCCCAGCATTTT.

This clonotype has a handful of counts. V usage is TRBV27 and J usage is TRBJ2-2; TRBD2 might be the D (5 bases). V was trimmed by 6 bases and J by 0 bases, leaving 14 bases between them. Germline CDR1 MNHEY, CDR2 SMNVEV (reference sequence). The CDR3 runs to 16 residues. CDR3 region: CASSPPWGANTGELFF. As DNA, the CDR3 is TGTGCCAGCAGCCCTCCGTGGGGAGCGAACACCGGGGAGCTGTTTTTT.

In this sample, this clonotype turned up a few times. The V and J genes are TRBV28 and TRBJ2-7; D uncertain. The ends were cut back, 5 bases at V and 3 bases at J, with 14 bases in the middle. This CDR3 has 14 amino acids. Germline loops: CDR1 MDHEN, CDR2 SYDVKM. CDR3 nucleotides: TGTGCCAGCAGTATCCGGATTTCCGACTACGAGCAGTACTTC. Residues: CASSIRISDYEQYF.

The chain couples TRBV12-3 or TRBV12-4 to TRBJ2-1, with no clear D. The V end was cut by 4 bases, the J end by 5 bases, with 9 bases between. The CDR3 is made up of 13 amino acids. The CDR3 spells CASSWRTDNEQFF. DNA for the CDR3: TGTGCCAGCAGTTGGCGAACGGACAATGAGCAGTTCTTC.

CDR3 in DNA: TGTGCCAGCAGCTCACAGGGGACGGTCCAAGAGACCCAGTACTTC. Translated: CASSSQGTVQETQYF. This chain links TRBV9 with TRBJ2-5, with 7 nucleotides matching TRBD1. The V gene's germline CDR1 is SGDLS and CDR2 YYNGEE. The length of the CDR3 is 15 residues. V lost 4 bases, J lost 1 base, and 7 bases stayed unmatched.

The sample holds a few counts of this clonotype. The chain couples TRBV10-3 to TRBJ1-1; TRBD1 is a possible D gene (5 bases). The CDR3 extends over 13 amino acids. The ends were cut back, 4 bases at V and 5 bases at J, with 11 bases in the middle. The V gene's germline CDR1 is ENHRY and CDR2 SYGVKD. The CDR3 coding sequence is TGTGCCATCAGTGCGGGGGAGTCGACTGAAGCTTTCTTT. Protein product: CAISAGESTEAFF.

This clonotype was picked up one time. The chain joins TRBV12-3 or TRBV12-4 to TRBJ2-7; a weak D match, TRBD1 (6 bases). The CDR3 sequence is 15 residues long. The germline V and J ends were trimmed by 3 bases and 2 bases, with 14 bases remaining between them. CDR3 loop: CASSFLGAGPYEQYF. In nucleotides, the CDR3 is TGTGCCAGCAGTTTCCTGGGGGCCGGGCCCTACGAGCAGTACTTC.

The genes are TRBV5-1 and TRBJ2-6; TRBD2 matches 7 bases. The CDR3 is 18 residues long. Germline V lookup: CDR1 SGHRS, CDR2 YFSETQ. With 0 bases clipped from V and 0 bases from J, the junction kept 6 bases outside the gene matches. CDR3 bases: TGCGCCAGCAGCTTGGCGTTATTAGCGGGCTCTGGGGCCAACGTCCTGACTTTC. This sequence encodes CASSLALLAGSGANVLTF.

In this sample, this clonotype turned up a few times. The rearrangement joins TRBV4-3 to TRBJ2-1; TRBD2 matches at 8 bases. V was clipped by 1 base and J by 5 bases; unmatched bases: 1. The length of the CDR3 is 14 residues. CDR1 is LGHNA, CDR2 YSLEER, per germline. The CDR3 DNA sequence: TGCGCCAGCAGCCAAGCACTAGCGGACAATGAGCAGTTCTTC. Translating gives CASSQALADNEQFF.